A selection of T cell receptor beta chains follows, all from one sample in a study of blood T cell repertoires in COVID-19. Assay: immunoSEQ multiplex PCR; the TCRdb copy retains only in-frame clones and omits some. The repertoire holds 150,000 to 200,000 clones, with about 89% as singletons. Specimen: peripheral blood. Source of these receptors: a man between 65 and 85 years old with acute or convalescent COVID-19. CDR3s include the opening cysteine and the closing phenylalanine or tryptophan. The order of the fields is V gene, J gene, CDR3 protein.

>TRBV6-2/TRBV6-3|TRBJ2-5
CASSYRTGNQETQYF
>TRBV9|TRBJ1-4
CASSWGGTNEKLFF
>TRBV5-8|TRBJ2-3
CASSYGQGAHDTQYF
>TRBV5-6|TRBJ2-2
CASSFKNTGELFF
>TRBV29-1|TRBJ1-2
CSVYREGGYTF
>TRBV19|TRBJ1-2
CASSGPRGRDGYTF
>TRBV7-8|TRBJ2-1
CASSLARLAGANNEQFF
>TRBV5-1|TRBJ2-3
CASSTWEPTDTQYF
>TRBV2|TRBJ2-7
CASTKEEGNEQYF
>TRBV28|TRBJ2-3
CASRTVTDTQYF
>TRBV5-6|TRBJ1-4
CASSLLGGRSREKLFF